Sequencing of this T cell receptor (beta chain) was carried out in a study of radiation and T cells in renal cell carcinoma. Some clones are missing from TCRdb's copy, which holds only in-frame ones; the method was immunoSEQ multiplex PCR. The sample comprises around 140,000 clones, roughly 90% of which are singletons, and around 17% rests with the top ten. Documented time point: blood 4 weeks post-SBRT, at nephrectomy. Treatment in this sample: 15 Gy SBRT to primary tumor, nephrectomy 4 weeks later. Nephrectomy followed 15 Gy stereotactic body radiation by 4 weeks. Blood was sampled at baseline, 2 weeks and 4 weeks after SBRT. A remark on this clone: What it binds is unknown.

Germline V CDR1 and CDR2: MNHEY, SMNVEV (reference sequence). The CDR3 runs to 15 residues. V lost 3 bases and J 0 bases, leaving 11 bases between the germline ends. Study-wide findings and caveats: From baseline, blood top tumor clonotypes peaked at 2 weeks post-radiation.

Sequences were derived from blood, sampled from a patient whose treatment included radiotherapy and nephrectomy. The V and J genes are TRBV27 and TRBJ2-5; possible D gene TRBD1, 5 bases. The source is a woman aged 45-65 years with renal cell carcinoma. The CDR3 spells CASSLTPGYQETQYF. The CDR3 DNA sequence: TGTGCCAGCAGTTTGACCCCAGGGTACCAAGAGACCCAGTACTTC.